Sequencing of this T cell receptor (beta chain) was carried out in a study of vaccination and CD4 T cells after COVID-19. Study in general: As their vaccination, participants received two doses of either BNT162b2 or mRNA-1273 vaccine. Sampling after COVID took place at a median of around 91 days (range 35 to 161) following diagnosis.

Germline V lookup: CDR1 LNHNV, CDR2 YYDKDF (reference sequence). V was shortened by 3 bases and J by 8 bases, with 13 bases between the two germline ends. The CDR3 runs to 14 residues. Points on this clonotype: No antigen is known for it.

Sequenced with the Oncomine TCR Beta short-read assay was DNA taken from cultured CD4+ T cells. TCRdb analysed the PCR reads with MiXCR anew, one entry per CDR3 protein. The sample records roughly 14,000 distinct CDR3 sequences, 45% to 70% being singletons. Treatment: approximately 9-day PBMC culture with coronavirus spike peptide pools or control peptides (ViraFEST assay). Via ViraFEST, peptide pools expanded antigen-specific T cells before TCR sequencing. The source is a human donor who had recovered from COVID-19. The sequenced material came from CD4+ T cells from blood, cultured in vitro. The gene calls are TRBV15 and TRBJ1-4; D ambiguous. The CDR3 region has the DNA TGTGCCACCAGCAGGGGCGGCTTTCAGGAAAAACTGTTTTTT. This codes for CATSRGGFQEKLFF.